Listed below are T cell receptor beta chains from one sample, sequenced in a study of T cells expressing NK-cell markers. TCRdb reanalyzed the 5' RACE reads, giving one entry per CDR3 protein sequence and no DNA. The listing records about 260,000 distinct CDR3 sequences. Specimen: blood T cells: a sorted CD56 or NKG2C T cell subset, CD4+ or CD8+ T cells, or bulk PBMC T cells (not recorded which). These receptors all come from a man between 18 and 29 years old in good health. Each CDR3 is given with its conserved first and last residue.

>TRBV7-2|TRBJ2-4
CASSLLDLWGDIQYF
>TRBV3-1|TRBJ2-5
CASSSQREWETQYF
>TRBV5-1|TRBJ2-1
CASSWGSNEQFF
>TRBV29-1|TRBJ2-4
CSALGGGGNLNIQYF
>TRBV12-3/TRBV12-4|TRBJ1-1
CASSLFPEGTNTEAFF
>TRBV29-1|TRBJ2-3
CSHTPGTSGRDTQYF
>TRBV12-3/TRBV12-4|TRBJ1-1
CASSLYQGRGNTEAFF
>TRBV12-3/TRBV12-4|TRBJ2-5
CASSGDVWNGYQYF
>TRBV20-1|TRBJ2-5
CSVRTSGSRPETQYF
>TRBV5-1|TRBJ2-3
CASSSRDRSTDTQYF
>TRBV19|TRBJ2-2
CASSIRAGLGTGELFF
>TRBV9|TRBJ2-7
CASARGQGSHEQYF
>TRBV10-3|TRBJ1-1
CAITRGAETEAFF
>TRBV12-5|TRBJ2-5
CASGKDRAETQYF